One and the same sample provided the 20 T cell receptor beta chains below, sequenced in a study of beta chain features in type 1 diabetes. Findings of the study overall: Researchers report that Type 1 diabetes patients had moderately but significantly shorter TCRB CDR3s across all four CD4+ subsets.

These receptors are not linked to any known antigen. Sequenced material consisted of expressed TCRB transcripts (all of the isolated RNA was reverse transcribed). The table came from immunoSEQ multiplex PCR; TCRdb's copy has only in-frame clones and leaves some out. This sample has about 360,000 clones, with 10% to 15% found just once. The sequenced material came from naive CD4+ T cells from blood. The receptors derive from a woman aged 18-29 years with type 1 diabetes.

In DNA, the CDR3 is TGTGCCAGCAGCCCCCGACTAGCGGGAGGTGAGCAGTTCTTC. It encodes CASSPRLAGGEQFF. The rearrangement uses TRBV14 and TRBJ2-1; TRBD2 aligns across 13 bases. The CDR3 totals 14 residues. The J segment lost 9 bases and the V segment lost 4 bases, leaving 3 bases of the junction unmatched. Germline V CDR1 and CDR2: SGHDN, FVKESK.

This sequence joins TRBV30 and TRBJ2-1; D unresolved. The CDR3 sequence is 13 residues long. Germline V gives CDR1 GTSNPN, CDR2 SVGIG (reference sequence). Trimming pared 4 bases from V and 2 bases from J, leaving 9 bases between. This CDR3 reads CAWITETYNEQFF. The CDR3 DNA reads TGTGCCTGGATCACGGAGACCTACAATGAGCAGTTCTTC.

A few counts support this clone. The rearrangement links TRBV28 to TRBJ2-7; D call uncertain. The germline CDR1 and CDR2 sequences are MDHEN and SYDVKM. The CDR3 extends over 16 amino acids. Trimming removed 4 bases at V and 2 bases at J, with 18 bases between. This CDR3 is CASSYTPGTETYEQYF. In nucleotides, the CDR3 is TGTGCCAGCAGTTATACCCCCGGCACAGAAACCTACGAGCAGTACTTC.

This chain joins TRBV2 and TRBJ2-7; tentatively, D is TRBD2 (5 bases). V gave up 6 bases and J gave up 5 bases, with 11 bases separating them. Germline values: CDR1 SNHLY, CDR2 FYNNEI. This CDR3 is built from 12 residues. DNA of the CDR3: TGTGCCAGCAGCACGGGGTTCGACGAGCAGTACTTC. Translated: CASSTGFDEQYF.

Concerning this clone itself: Relative to the germline gene, one junction end is altered; a read error may explain this. This sequence joins TRBV6-6 and TRBJ2-1; no firm D call. Germline V gene lookup returns CDR1 MNHNY and CDR2 SVGAGI (reference sequence). The CDR3 has 12 amino acids. The CDR3 spells CASSYYGPSLVF. CDR3 bases: TGTGCCAGCAGCTACTACGGTCCTTCTCTCGTCTTC.

Only a few counts were recorded for this clone. V usage is TRBV6-5 and J usage is TRBJ2-5; 9 nucleotides agree with TRBD2. The V segment lost 6 bases and the J segment 8 bases; nucleotides outside the gene matches: 13. This CDR3 spans 15 amino acids. The germline V gene encodes CDR1 MNHEY and CDR2 SVGAGI. This CDR3 reads CASSPRLAATRTQYF. The CDR3 DNA follows: TGTGCCAGCAGCCCCCGACTAGCGGCCACTCGAACCCAGTACTTC.

V is TRBV7-2 and J is TRBJ2-7; TRBD2 matches 10 bases. The V segment lost 6 bases and the J segment 7 bases; nucleotides outside the gene matches: 12. The CDR3 spans 15 residues. Germline V gene data show CDR1 as SGHTA and CDR2 as FQGNSA. CDR3 in amino acids: CASRGPGLAGVEQYF. Here the CDR3 DNA reads TGTGCCAGCAGGGGACCGGGGCTAGCGGGAGTAGAGCAGTACTTC.

The chain carries TRBV30 and TRBJ2-7, with 11 nucleotides matching TRBD2. V lost 4 bases, J lost 4 bases, and 9 bases stayed unmatched. CDR1 is GTSNPN and CDR2 is SVGIG in the germline V gene (reference sequence). The CDR3 is 15 residues long. The CDR3 DNA is TGTGCCTGGACAGGGCTAGCGGGAGGAGTTTACGAGCAGTACTTC. Translated, it gives CAWTGLAGGVYEQYF.

The rearrangement uses TRBV18 and TRBJ2-7, with 9 bases matching TRBD1. CDR3 length: 12 amino acids. CDR1 KGHSH and CDR2 LQKENI come from the germline V gene. V lost 8 bases to trimming and J lost 4 bases; unmatched junction nucleotides: 3. DNA of the CDR3: TGTGCCAGCGGGACAGGGAGGTACGAGCAGTACTTC. Translation gives CASGTGRYEQYF.

The chain combines TRBV11-2 with TRBJ1-5; D is uncertain. CDR1 SGHAT and CDR2 FQNNGV come from the germline V gene. The CDR3 is made up of 14 amino acids. V was clipped by 1 base and J by 3 bases, with 7 bases between them. CDR3: CASSLAGVNQPQHF. CDR3 DNA: TGTGCCAGCAGCTTAGCCGGGGTCAATCAGCCCCAGCATTTT.

Details on this clone: Other DNA sequences from this sample encode an identical CDR3 as well. The V gene is TRBV29-1, the J gene TRBJ2-3; D call uncertain. The CDR3 loop spans 13 amino acids. CDR1 is SQVTM and CDR2 is ANQGSEA in the germline V gene. V was clipped by 4 bases and J by 2 bases, with 10 bases between them. This chain's CDR3 is CSVGGRNTDTQYF. The CDR3 nucleotides are TGCAGCGTTGGAGGCAGAAACACAGATACGCAGTATTTT.

The chain joins TRBV14 to TRBJ1-2, with 8 bases matching TRBD1. V gave up 0 bases and J gave up 4 bases; unmatched junction bases: 4. Germline V gives CDR1 SGHDN, CDR2 FVKESK. The CDR3 has 15 residues. In DNA, the CDR3 is TGTGCCAGCAGCCAAGACAGGGGGCCGGGCTATGGCTACACCTTC. Translated: CASSQDRGPGYGYTF. The full variable domain, its missing parts supplied by reference TRBV14 and TRBJ1-2, is EAGVTQFPSHSVIEKGQTVTLRCDPISGHDNLYWYRRVMGKEIKFLLHFVKESKQDESGMPNNRFLAERTGGTYSTLKVQPAELEDSGVYFCASSQDRGPGYGYTFGSGTRLTVV.

This clone was counted between two and nine times. V is TRBV11-1 and J is TRBJ1-2; D is unclear. This CDR3 contains 13 residues. The V and J ends lost 5 bases and 4 bases respectively, with 11 bases between them. The germline V gene encodes CDR1 SGHAT and CDR2 FQDESV (reference sequence). The CDR3 reads CASSPSGVYGYTF. In nucleotides, the CDR3 is TGTGCCAGCAGCCCGAGTGGAGTCTATGGCTACACCTTC.

This clone was seen a few times. The chain uses TRBV4-3 and TRBJ1-2; TRBD1 agrees at 7 bases. This CDR3 has 17 residues. CDR1 is LGHNA, CDR2 YSLEER, per germline. With V trimmed by 2 bases and J by 6 bases, 15 bases remained unmatched. CDR3 sequence: CASSQLAQGEKGNGYTF. The CDR3 DNA follows: TGCGCCAGCAGCCAACTAGCGCAGGGGGAAAAAGGGAATGGCTACACCTTC.

The chain recombines TRBV12-5 with TRBJ1-5; D remains unclear. CDR1 and CDR2 (germline): LGHNT, FRNRAP. Trimming shortened V by 4 bases and J by 3 bases, and 4 bases separated the two germline ends. There are 12 residues in the CDR3. The CDR3 nucleotides are TGTGCTAGTGGTTGGCCCAATCAGCCCCAGCATTTT. This codes for CASGWPNQPQHF.

This clone came up a few times. The J gene is TRBJ2-7, the V gene TRBV5-1, with TRBD1 as a possible D gene (5 bases). V lost 0 bases, J lost 3 bases, and 10 bases lay in between. Germline-derived CDR1 and CDR2 are SGHRS and YFSETQ. CDR3 length equals 14 residues. CDR3 DNA: TGCGCCAGCAGCTTGGAAGGGGCCTTCTACGAGCAGTACTTC. Amino acids: CASSLEGAFYEQYF.

V usage is TRBV11-2 and J usage is TRBJ2-7, with D maybe TRBD2 (5 bases). This CDR3 region has 14 residues. The V gene lost 0 bases and the J gene lost 2 bases, with 8 bases spanning the gap. The germline V gene encodes CDR1 SGHAT and CDR2 FQNNGV. CDR3 amino acids: CASSLEADPYEQYF. DNA for the CDR3: TGTGCCAGCAGCTTAGAAGCGGACCCCTACGAGCAGTACTTC.

This sequence joins TRBV29-1 and TRBJ2-1; 8 positions match TRBD2. The V and J ends lost 2 bases and 7 bases, in that order; junction bases with no gene match: 7. The CDR3 totals 14 residues. Germline CDR1 and CDR2: SQVTM and ANQGSEA. The CDR3 loop is CSVEPLAGYNEQFF. The CDR3 DNA is TGCAGCGTTGAACCCCTAGCGGGCTATAATGAGCAGTTCTTC.

This clone was recorded a few times. The chain employs TRBV7-2 and TRBJ2-7, with D perhaps matching TRBD2 (5 bases). This CDR3 is built from 14 residues. V shed 5 bases and J shed 2 bases, with 13 bases lying between them. Germline lookup yields CDR1 SGHTA and CDR2 FQGNSA. CDR3 DNA sequence: TGTGCCAGCAGCGCCCAGAGGGTTGCCTACGAGCAGTACTTC. Its translation is CASSAQRVAYEQYF.

V is TRBV29-1 and J is TRBJ2-7; a possible D gene is TRBD2 (5 bases). Trimming took 0 bases from V and 0 from J, leaving 15 bases between them. Per the germline V gene, CDR1 is SQVTM and CDR2 is ANQGSEA. The CDR3 extends over 16 amino acids. CDR3 amino acids: CSVEDYRGRSSYEQYF. The CDR3 region has the DNA TGCAGCGTTGAAGATTACCGGGGAAGGAGCTCCTACGAGCAGTACTTC.